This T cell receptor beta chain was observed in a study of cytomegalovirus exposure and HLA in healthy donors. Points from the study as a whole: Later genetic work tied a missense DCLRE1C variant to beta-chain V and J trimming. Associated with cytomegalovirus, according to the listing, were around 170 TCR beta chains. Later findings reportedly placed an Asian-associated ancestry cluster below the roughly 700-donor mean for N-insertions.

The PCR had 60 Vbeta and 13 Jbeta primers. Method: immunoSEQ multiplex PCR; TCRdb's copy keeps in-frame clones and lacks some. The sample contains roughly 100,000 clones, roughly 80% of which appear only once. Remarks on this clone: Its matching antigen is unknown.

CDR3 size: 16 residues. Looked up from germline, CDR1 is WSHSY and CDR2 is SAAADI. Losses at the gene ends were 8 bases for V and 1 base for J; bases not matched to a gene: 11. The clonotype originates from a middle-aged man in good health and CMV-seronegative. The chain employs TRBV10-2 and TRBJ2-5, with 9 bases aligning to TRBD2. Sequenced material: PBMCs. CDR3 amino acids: CASGQGLAGTQETQYF. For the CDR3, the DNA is TGCGCCAGCGGCCAGGGGCTAGCGGGGACCCAAGAGACCCAGTACTTC.